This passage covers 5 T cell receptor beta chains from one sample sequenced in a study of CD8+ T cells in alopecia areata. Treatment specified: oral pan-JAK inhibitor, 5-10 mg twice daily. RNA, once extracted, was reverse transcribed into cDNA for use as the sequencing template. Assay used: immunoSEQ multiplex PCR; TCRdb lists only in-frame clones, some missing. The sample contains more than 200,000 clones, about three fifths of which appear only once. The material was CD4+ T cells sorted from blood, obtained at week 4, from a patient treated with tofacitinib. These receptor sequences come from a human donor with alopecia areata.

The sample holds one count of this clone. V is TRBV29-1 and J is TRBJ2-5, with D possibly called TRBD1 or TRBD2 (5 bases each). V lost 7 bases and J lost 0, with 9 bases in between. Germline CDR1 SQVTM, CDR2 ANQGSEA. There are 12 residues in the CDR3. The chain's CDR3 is CSGGRHQETQYF. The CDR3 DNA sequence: TGCAGCGGGGGGAGACACCAAGAGACCCAGTACTTC.

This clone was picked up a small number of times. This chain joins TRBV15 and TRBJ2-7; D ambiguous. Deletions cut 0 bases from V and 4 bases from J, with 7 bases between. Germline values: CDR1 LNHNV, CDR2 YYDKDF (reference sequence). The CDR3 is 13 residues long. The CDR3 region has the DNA TGTGCCACCAGCAGAGATCAAGGGTACGAGCAGTACTTC. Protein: CATSRDQGYEQYF.

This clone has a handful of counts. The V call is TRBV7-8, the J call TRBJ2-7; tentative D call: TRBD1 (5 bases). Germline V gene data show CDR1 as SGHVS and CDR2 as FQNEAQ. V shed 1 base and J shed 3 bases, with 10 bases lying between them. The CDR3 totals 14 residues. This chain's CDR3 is CASSLEAGNYEQYF. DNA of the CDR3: TGTGCCAGCAGCTTAGAGGCAGGGAACTACGAGCAGTACTTC.

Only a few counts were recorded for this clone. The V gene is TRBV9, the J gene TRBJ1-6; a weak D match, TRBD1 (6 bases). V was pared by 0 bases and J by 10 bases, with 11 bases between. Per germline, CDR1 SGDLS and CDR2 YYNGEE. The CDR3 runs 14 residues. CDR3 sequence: CASSVGGDKSPLHF. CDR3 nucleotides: TGTGCCAGCAGCGTAGGGGGGGACAAATCACCCCTCCACTTT.

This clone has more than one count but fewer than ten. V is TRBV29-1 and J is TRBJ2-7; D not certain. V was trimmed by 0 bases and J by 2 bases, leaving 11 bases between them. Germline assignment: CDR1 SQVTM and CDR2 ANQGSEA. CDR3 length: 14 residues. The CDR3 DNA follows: TGCAGCGTTGAAGATCGTAGGCGGCCCTACGAGCAGTACTTC. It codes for CSVEDRRRPYEQYF.